The clone carrying this T cell receptor (beta chain) was counted once. From germline, CDR1 is LGHNA and CDR2 YNFKEQ. The germline V and J ends were trimmed by 0 bases and 6 bases, with 8 bases remaining between them. There are 13 residues in the CDR3. This record comes from a study of blood T cells in healthy people across ages. A second PCR, run for about 6 to 12 cycles, used a sample-barcoded 5' primer plus a J-beta primer mix. MiXCR was run by TCRdb on the 5' RACE reads, yielding one entry per CDR3 protein. The sample contains about 1.4 million distinct CDR3 sequences, roughly 59% of which appear only once.

The chain has TRBV4-2 and TRBJ1-2, with D possibly matching TRBD1 (5 bases). Sequencing was carried out using blood. This TCR was recovered from a man younger than 35 in good health. CDR3 sequence reads: CASSQEGENGYTF. The CDR3 region has the DNA TGTGCCAGCAGCCAAGAAGGGGAGAATGGCTACACCTTC.